This T cell receptor beta chain was observed in a study of blood T cell repertoires in COVID-19. Trimming took 5 bases from V and 5 from J, leaving 9 bases between them. The germline gives CDR1 SQVTM, CDR2 ANQGSEA. This CDR3 is built from 11 residues. The protocol was immunoSEQ multiplex PCR, while the TCRdb copy is restricted to in-frame clones and leaves out a portion. The sample yields around 160,000 clones, less than 90% seen once. The chain joins TRBV29-1 to TRBJ1-2; TRBD1 is a possible D gene (6 bases). The sequence was obtained from a human donor in a cohort sampled during active COVID-19. What was sequenced was peripheral blood. As DNA, the CDR3 is TGCAGCGTTCCGGACAGATATGGCTACACCTTC. Translated: CSVPDRYGYTF.